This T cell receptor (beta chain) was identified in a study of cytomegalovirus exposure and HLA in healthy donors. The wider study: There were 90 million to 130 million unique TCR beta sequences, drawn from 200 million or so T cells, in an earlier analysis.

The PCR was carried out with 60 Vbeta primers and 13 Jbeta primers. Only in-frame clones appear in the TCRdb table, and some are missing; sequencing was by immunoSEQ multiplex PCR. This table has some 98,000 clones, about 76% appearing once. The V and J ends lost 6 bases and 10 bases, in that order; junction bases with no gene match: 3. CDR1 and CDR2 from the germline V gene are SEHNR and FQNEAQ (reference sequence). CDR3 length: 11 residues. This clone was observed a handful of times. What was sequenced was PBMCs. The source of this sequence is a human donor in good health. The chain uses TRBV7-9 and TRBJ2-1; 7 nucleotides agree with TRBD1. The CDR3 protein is CASRQGSEQFF. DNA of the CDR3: TGTGCCAGCAGACAGGGGAGCGAGCAGTTCTTC.